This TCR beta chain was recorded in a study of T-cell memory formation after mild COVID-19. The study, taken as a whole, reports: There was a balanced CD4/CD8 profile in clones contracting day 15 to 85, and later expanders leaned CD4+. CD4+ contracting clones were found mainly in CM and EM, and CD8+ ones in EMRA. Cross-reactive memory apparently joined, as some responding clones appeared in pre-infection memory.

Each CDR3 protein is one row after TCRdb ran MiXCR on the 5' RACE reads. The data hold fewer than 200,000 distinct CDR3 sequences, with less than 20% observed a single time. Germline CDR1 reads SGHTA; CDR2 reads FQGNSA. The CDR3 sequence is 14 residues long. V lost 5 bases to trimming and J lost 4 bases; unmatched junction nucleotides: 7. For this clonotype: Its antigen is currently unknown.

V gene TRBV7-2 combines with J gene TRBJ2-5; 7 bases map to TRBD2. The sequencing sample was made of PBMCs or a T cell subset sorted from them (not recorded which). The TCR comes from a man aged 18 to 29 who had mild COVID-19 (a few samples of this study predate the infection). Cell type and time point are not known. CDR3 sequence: CASSPWGGGETQYF. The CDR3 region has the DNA TGTGCCAGCAGCCCGTGGGGGGGTGGAGAGACCCAGTACTTC.